This note documents a single T cell receptor (beta chain) sequence. Its matching antigen is unknown. The entry originates in a study of OX40 agonist ivuxolimab in advanced cancers. For the study at large: While on treatment, patients had intravenous ivuxolimab at 0.01 to 10 mg/kg every 2 weeks. The dose-escalation group included hepatocellular carcinoma, melanoma, renal cell carcinoma and head and neck cancer. Partial responses were achieved by three patients: one hepatocellular carcinoma, two cutaneous melanoma. Study-level results: The mean number of expanded clones was higher in CD8+ T cells than in CD4+.

Germline assignment: CDR1 SNHLY and CDR2 FYNNEI. The CDR3 length is 11 residues. The V end was cut by 8 bases, the J end by 1 base, with 5 bases between. TCRdb keeps only in-frame clones here, not all; method: immunoSEQ multiplex PCR. The table records tens of thousands of clones, 88% of them present only once. This material consisted of CD4+ or CD8+ T cells sorted from blood, taken in a trial of the OX40 agonist ivuxolimab. The V call is TRBV2, the J call TRBJ1-1; D remains ambiguous. The sequence came from an adult with an advanced solid tumor such as melanoma, head and neck, liver or kidney cancer. CDR3 sequence: CASGGNTEAFF. DNA for the CDR3: TGTGCCAGCGGAGGGAACACTGAAGCTTTCTTT.